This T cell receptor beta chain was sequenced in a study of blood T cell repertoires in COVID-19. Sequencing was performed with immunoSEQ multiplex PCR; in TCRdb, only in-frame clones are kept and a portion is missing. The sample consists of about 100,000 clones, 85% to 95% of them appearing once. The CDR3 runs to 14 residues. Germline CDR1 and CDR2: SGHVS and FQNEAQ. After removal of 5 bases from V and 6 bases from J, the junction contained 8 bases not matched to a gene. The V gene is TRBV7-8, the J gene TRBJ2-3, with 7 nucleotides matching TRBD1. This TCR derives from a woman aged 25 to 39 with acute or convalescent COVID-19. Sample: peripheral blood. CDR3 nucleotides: TGTGCCAGCAGCGTCCGTAGGGGGCGCGATACGCAGTATTTT. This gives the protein CASSVRRGRDTQYF. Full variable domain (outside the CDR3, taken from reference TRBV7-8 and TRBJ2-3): GAGVSQSPRYKVAKRGQDVALRCDPISGHVSLFWYQQALGQGPEFLTYFQNEAQLDKSGLPSDRFFAERPEGSVSTLKIQRTQQEDSAVYLCASSVRRGRDTQYFGPGTRLTVL.